This T cell receptor (beta chain) was identified in a study of cytomegalovirus exposure and HLA in healthy donors. Overall study context: Of about 390 genotyped donors, roughly 81% grouped in the Caucasian-associated ancestry cluster.

V was pared by 2 bases and J by 0 bases, with 9 bases between. CDR1 is SGHKS, CDR2 YYEKEE, per germline (reference sequence). The CDR3 runs to 15 residues. The PCR ran on 60 Vbeta and 13 Jbeta primers. Methods used by the authors: Unique TCR beta chains numbered around 80 million in a later analysis, with around 11 million shared. Assay used: immunoSEQ multiplex PCR; TCRdb lists only in-frame clones, some missing. The D gene and trimming were derived from the DNA, and the V and J assignments and clone size from that table. The sample table includes about 87,000 clones. Regarding this clone: The antigen is unknown.

General study results and limits: There were reportedly fewer N-insertions in an Asian-associated ancestry cluster than the roughly 610-donor mean, in a later analysis. The only immune exposure information that was available was CMV serostatus.

Sequences were obtained from PBMCs. The chain has TRBV5-5 and TRBJ1-3, with D possibly being TRBD1 (5 bases). This receptor was identified in a man aged 45-65 years in good health and CMV-seropositive. CDR3 protein: CASSFRRGSGNTIYF. The CDR3 bases are TGTGCCAGCAGCTTTCGGAGGGGCTCTGGAAACACCATATATTTT.